The rows below give T cell receptor beta chains drawn from one sample of a study of blood T cell repertoires in COVID-19. The protocol was immunoSEQ multiplex PCR, while the TCRdb copy is restricted to in-frame clones and leaves out a portion. This sample has roughly 66,000 clones, with 82% found just once. Sequenced input: peripheral blood. The source is a man in his fifties or sixties with acute or convalescent COVID-19. CDR3s include the opening cysteine and the closing phenylalanine or tryptophan. D genes are given only for firm matches. A row's size may be missing; if present it is once, few, many or a size class.

J,D,size,V,CDR3,DNA
TRBJ1-4,TRBD1,-,TRBV4-2,CASSQKQGQGSEKLFF,TGTGCCAGCAGCCAAAAGCAGGGACAGGGTAGTGAAAAACTGTTTTTT
TRBJ1-2,TRBD1,-,TRBV6-1,CASSEPGQGVYGYTF,TGTGCCAGCAGTGAACCGGGACAGGGGGTCTATGGCTACACCTTC
TRBJ2-1,-,-,TRBV30,CAWRSDRYNEQFF,TGTGCCTGGAGATCTGACAGGTACAATGAGCAGTTCTTC
TRBJ1-2,-,-,TRBV3-1/TRBV3-2,CASSQNAGQTYGYTF,TGTGCCAGCAGCCAAAATGCCGGACAGACCTATGGCTACACCTTC
TRBJ1-1,-,-,TRBV2,CASRKGGHTEAFF,TGTGCCAGCAGGAAGGGGGGGCACACTGAAGCTTTCTTT
TRBJ1-5,TRBD1,-,TRBV10-3,CAISGEGGQGQPQHF,TGTGCCATCAGTGGAGAAGGGGGACAGGGACAGCCCCAGCATTTT
TRBJ1-6,-,-,TRBV18,CASSPSGLSNSPLHF,TGTGCCAGCTCACCCTCGGGATTATCAAATTCACCCCTCCACTTT
TRBJ2-2,TRBD1,few,TRBV5-1,CASSPGQGTTGELFF,TGCGCCAGCAGCCCGGGACAGGGGACCACCGGGGAGCTGTTTTTT
TRBJ1-5,-,-,TRBV7-2,CASSSKQGAQPQHF,TGTGCCAGCAGCTCAAAACAGGGAGCTCAGCCCCAGCATTTT
TRBJ1-2,-,-,TRBV18,CASFPGGNNYGYTF,TGTGCCAGCTTCCCGGGAGGAAATAACTATGGCTACACCTTC
TRBJ2-7,TRBD2,-,TRBV11-2,CASSLDGTSGRLYEQYF,TGTGCCAGCAGCTTAGATGGGACTAGCGGACGACTCTACGAGCAGTACTTC
TRBJ1-1,-,-,TRBV6-5,CASTNIYGGREAFF,TGTGCCAGCACCAACATATATGGGGGCAGGGAAGCTTTCTTT
TRBJ2-1,TRBD2,-,TRBV4-3,CASSQDFSGGANEQFF,TGCGCCAGCAGCCAAGATTTCAGCGGGGGGGCCAATGAGCAGTTCTTC
TRBJ1-6,TRBD1,-,TRBV7-9,CASSRTGGNSYNSPLHF,TGTGCCAGCAGTCGGACAGGGGGGAACTCCTATAATTCACCCCTCCACTTT
TRBJ2-1,TRBD2,once,TRBV30,CAWSGTRSSYNEQFF,TGTGCCTGGAGCGGGACTAGGAGCTCCTACAATGAGCAGTTCTTC
TRBJ2-2,-,-,TRBV7-9,CASSLRSTGPGELFF,TGTGCCAGCAGCTTAAGGTCGACAGGTCCCGGGGAGCTGTTTTTT
TRBJ2-1,TRBD2,-,TRBV10-3,CAISERGTNNEQFF,TGTGCCATCTCCGAGCGGGGGACCAACAATGAGCAGTTCTTC
TRBJ2-1,TRBD2,-,TRBV5-4,CASSAPPGTSGYNEQFF,TGTGCCAGCAGCGCGCCCCCCGGGACTAGCGGGTACAATGAGCAGTTCTTC
TRBJ1-6,-,few,TRBV30,CAWRDIGQPFSPLHF,TGTGCCTGGCGCGATATAGGACAGCCTTTCTCACCCCTCCACTTT
TRBJ2-7,-,-,TRBV6-2/TRBV6-3,CASSRTVYEQYF,TGTGCCAGCAGCCGGACAGTGTACGAGCAGTACTTC
TRBJ2-2,TRBD1,-,TRBV5-1,CASSADRGRTGELFF,TGCGCCAGCAGCGCGGACAGGGGGCGGACCGGGGAGCTGTTTTTT
TRBJ1-3,-,-,TRBV7-8,CASSQTGSGNTIYF,TGTGCCAGCAGCCAGACAGGCTCTGGAAACACCATATATTTT
TRBJ2-2,-,-,TRBV6-6,CASSYSRGTGELFF,TGTGCCAGCAGTTACTCGAGGGGGACCGGGGAGCTGTTTTTT
TRBJ1-1,TRBD1,-,TRBV11-1,CASRKGAGAEAFF,TGTGCCAGCAGAAAGGGGGCGGGCGCTGAAGCTTTCTTT
TRBJ1-1,TRBD1,-,TRBV29-1,CSFSEGTGEAFF,TGCAGCTTTTCTGAGGGGACAGGAGAAGCTTTCTTT
TRBJ2-2,TRBD2,once,TRBV29-1,CSVERGTNTGELFF,TGCAGCGTTGAGCGGGGGACGAACACCGGGGAGCTGTTTTTT
TRBJ2-7,-,few,TRBV5-1,CASSLSAGNEQYF,TGCGCCAGCAGCTTGAGCGCAGGGAACGAGCAGTACTTC